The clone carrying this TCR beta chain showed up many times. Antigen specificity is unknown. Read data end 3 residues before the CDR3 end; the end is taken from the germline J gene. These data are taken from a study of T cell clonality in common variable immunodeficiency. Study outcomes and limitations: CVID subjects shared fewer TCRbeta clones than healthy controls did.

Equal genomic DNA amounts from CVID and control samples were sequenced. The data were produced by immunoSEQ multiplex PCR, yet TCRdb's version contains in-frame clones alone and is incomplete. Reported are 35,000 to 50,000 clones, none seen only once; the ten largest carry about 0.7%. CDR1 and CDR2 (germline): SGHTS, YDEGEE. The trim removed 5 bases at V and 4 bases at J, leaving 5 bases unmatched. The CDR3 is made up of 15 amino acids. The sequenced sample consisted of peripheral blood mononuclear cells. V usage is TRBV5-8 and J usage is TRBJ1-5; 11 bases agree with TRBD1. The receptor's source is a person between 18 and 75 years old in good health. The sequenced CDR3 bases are TGTGCCAGCAGTCCCGGGACAGGGGGAAATCAGCCC. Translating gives CASSPGTGGNQP. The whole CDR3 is CASSPGTGGNQPQHF.